These 21 T cell receptor beta chains share one sample of origin, sequenced in a study of cytomegalovirus exposure and HLA in healthy donors. PCR amplification relied on 60 Vbeta primers (plus 13 Jbeta primers). Data came from immunoSEQ multiplex PCR; TCRdb stores just in-frame clones and leaves some out. The sample has around 150,000 clones, 80% seen once; the top ten hold 14%. The sample taken for sequencing was PBMCs. These receptor sequences come from a woman aged 40 to 49 in good health and CMV-seronegative.

The chain is built from TRBV13 and TRBJ2-7; 8 bases map to TRBD2. J gave up 7 bases and V 6 bases, and 11 bases lay outside the gene matches. This CDR3 is 14 amino acids long. Germline CDR1 and CDR2: PRHDT and FYEKMQ (reference sequence). The CDR3 loop is CASRRAGVLWEQYF. CDR3 in DNA: TGTGCCAGCAGGAGAGCGGGGGTCCTCTGGGAGCAGTACTTC.

The CDR3 here is CASSLGQDQPQHF. In DNA, the CDR3 is TGTGCCAGCAGCTTAGGACAAGATCAGCCCCAGCATTTT. J is TRBJ1-5 and V is TRBV7-9; D is ambiguous. Per germline, CDR1 SEHNR and CDR2 FQNEAQ (reference sequence). V lost 1 base and J lost 5, with 6 bases in between. CDR3 length: 13 amino acids.

The genes are TRBV9 and TRBJ2-2; 16 bases are shared with TRBD2. Germline V gives CDR1 SGDLS, CDR2 YYNGEE. The CDR3 is 21 residues long. V lost 0 bases to trimming and J lost 3 bases; unmatched junction nucleotides: 11. CDR3 nucleotides: TGTGCCAGCAGCGTAGGGCCTGCCGGGACTAGCGGGAGGGCGGACACCGGGGAGCTGTTTTTT. Residues: CASSVGPAGTSGRADTGELFF.

The chain recombines TRBV6-6 with TRBJ1-1; 7 nucleotides align to TRBD1. This CDR3 is built from 13 residues. Germline lookup yields CDR1 MNHNY and CDR2 SVGAGI (reference sequence). With 6 bases clipped from V and 0 bases from J, the junction kept 1 base outside the gene matches. CDR3 coding DNA: TGTGCCAGCAGGGGACAGATGAACACTGAAGCTTTCTTT. Protein: CASRGQMNTEAFF.

Only one count was recorded for this clone. The chain couples TRBV13 to TRBJ2-5, with 9 nucleotides matching TRBD1. The closer fit of TRBJ2-7 to the DNA end suggests the J call may be wrong. The V gene's germline CDR1 is PRHDT and CDR2 FYEKMQ (reference sequence). The CDR3 consists of 15 residues. CDR3: CASSLGGTGFYEQYF. The CDR3 nucleotides are TGTGCCAGCAGCTTAGGGGGGACAGGGTTCTACGAGCAGTACTTC.

This chain uses TRBV15 with TRBJ2-7; no reliable D call. This CDR3 is built from 17 residues. Between the trimmed V and J ends, which lost 0 bases and 2 bases, there was a span of 17 bases. Germline V CDR1 and CDR2: LNHNV, YYDKDF (reference sequence). DNA for the CDR3: TGTGCCACCAGCAGAGATCCCCTACGGCGGCTGCCCTACGAGCAGTACTTC. Amino acid sequence: CATSRDPLRRLPYEQYF.

This chain uses TRBV10-3 with TRBJ2-7; maybe TRBD1 (6 bases). V shed 8 bases and J shed 3 bases, with 11 bases lying between them. This CDR3 has 12 residues. Germline V gene sequence: CDR1 ENHRY, CDR2 SYGVKD. This CDR3 reads CAISTGVYEQYF. CDR3 coding DNA: TGTGCCATCTCGACAGGTGTCTACGAGCAGTACTTC.

This CDR3 is CASSRDGTVNQPQHF. CDR3 nucleotides: TGTGCCAGCAGCCGCGATGGGACAGTTAATCAGCCCCAGCATTTT. The V gene is TRBV6-5, the J gene TRBJ1-5, with 7 bases that match TRBD1. The CDR3 has 15 residues. V dropped 6 bases and J dropped 4; count of bases not matched to a gene: 9. CDR1 MNHEY and CDR2 SVGAGI come from the germline V gene.

The chain couples TRBV7-9 to TRBJ1-5; 9 bases are shared with TRBD1. V dropped 5 bases and J dropped 4; count of bases not matched to a gene: 3. The V gene's germline CDR1 is SEHNR and CDR2 FQNEAQ (reference sequence). The CDR3 has 14 residues. The CDR3 region has the DNA TGTGCCAGCAGCCTCGGACAGGGGAATCAGCCCCAGCATTTT. This encodes CASSLGQGNQPQHF.

This chain uses TRBV2 with TRBJ1-3, with 7 nucleotides matching TRBD1. The CDR3 covers 14 residues. CDR1 is SNHLY and CDR2 is FYNNEI in the germline V gene. The J segment lost 6 bases and the V segment lost 6 bases, leaving 8 bases of the junction unmatched. As DNA, the CDR3 is TGTGCCAGCAGCCCCAGGGGGAATATAAACACCATATATTTT. Its translation is CASSPRGNINTIYF. The whole variable domain, filled in from reference TRBV2 and TRBJ1-3, reads EPEVTQTPSHQVTQMGQEVILRCVPISNHLYFYWYRQILGQKVEFLVSFYNNEISEKSEIFDDQFSVERPDGSNFTLKIRSTKLEDSAMYFCASSPRGNINTIYFGEGSWLTVV.

The chain links TRBV19 to TRBJ2-5, with D maybe TRBD2 (7 bases). V lost 0 bases to trimming and J lost 7 bases, with 12 bases between them. There are 14 residues in the CDR3. The germline V gene has CDR1 LNHDA and CDR2 SQIVND (reference sequence). The CDR3, as DNA: TGTGCCAGTAGTATAGAGGGGGGGCGAAGGACCCAGTACTTC. Encoded protein: CASSIEGGRRTQYF.

There are a few counts of this clone. This chain connects TRBV4-2 to TRBJ2-5, with TRBD2 identical over 11 bases. The germline V gene has CDR1 LGHNA and CDR2 YNFKEQ. Trimming removed 0 bases from V and 4 bases from J; junction bases left unmatched: 4. The CDR3 is made up of 16 amino acids. CDR3 in amino acids: CASSQENSGGAETQYF. The CDR3 DNA reads TGTGCCAGCAGCCAAGAGAATAGCGGGGGGGCAGAGACCCAGTACTTC.

The sample holds a few counts of this clone. The chain carries TRBV10-3 and TRBJ1-2, with D unresolved. CDR3 length: 14 residues. The germline V and J ends were trimmed by 5 bases and 5 bases, with 15 bases remaining between them. In germline, CDR1 is ENHRY, CDR2 SYGVKD. The CDR3 DNA follows: TGTGCCATCAGTCGCCAGGTTTCCCAGTATGGCTACACCTTC. Amino acid sequence: CAISRQVSQYGYTF.

The chain uses TRBV6-6 and TRBJ2-7; D is ambiguous. This CDR3 is 13 amino acids long. Looked up from germline, CDR1 is MNHNY and CDR2 is SVGAGI (reference sequence). Trimming cost V 2 bases and J 2 bases, with 7 bases left between them. The CDR3 DNA is TGTGCCAGCAGTTACGACTTCACCTACGAGCAGTACTTC. This encodes CASSYDFTYEQYF.

The V and J genes are TRBV7-9 and TRBJ2-3; 12 bases line up with TRBD2. This CDR3 has 17 amino acids. V was pared by 5 bases and J by 4 bases, with 10 bases of the junction left unmatched. CDR1 SEHNR and CDR2 FQNEAQ come from the germline V gene (reference sequence). DNA of the CDR3: TGTGCCAGCAGCGGCCCGACTAGCGGGAGTGTGGCAGATACGCAGTATTTT. This encodes CASSGPTSGSVADTQYF.

A word on this clone: A junction end diverges from the germline sequence, so it may reflect a read error. The V gene is TRBV11-3, the J gene TRBJ2-6; 11 bases line up with TRBD2. Germline V gene data show CDR1 as SGHNT and CDR2 as YENEEA. This CDR3 spans 17 amino acids. The chain's CDR3 is CASSPRSGGAGANGLTF. CDR3 DNA sequence: TGTGCCAGCAGCCCTCGTAGCGGGGGGGCCGGGGCCAACGGCCTGACTTTC. Supplemented by reference TRBV11-3 and TRBJ2-6, the full variable domain reads EAGVVQSPRYKIIEKKQPVAFWCNPISGHNTLYWYLQNLGQGPELLIRYENEEAVDDSQLPKDRFSAERLKGVDSTLKIQPAELGDSAVYLCASSPRSGGAGANGLTFGAGSRLTVL.

The chain joins TRBV5-5 to TRBJ1-1, with 10 bases matching TRBD1. The CDR3 runs 15 residues. V shed 4 bases, J shed 4 bases, and the junction held 7 bases outside the gene matches. The germline V gene has CDR1 SGHKS and CDR2 YYEKEE (reference sequence). The CDR3 coding sequence is TGTGCCAGCAGCCGGACAGGGGGGGCGTCCACTGAAGCTTTCTTT. This sequence encodes CASSRTGGASTEAFF.

The genes are TRBV19 and TRBJ1-1; 7 bases are shared with TRBD1. Germline lookup yields CDR1 LNHDA and CDR2 SQIVND (reference sequence). This CDR3 spans 15 amino acids. The trim removed 7 bases at V and 5 bases at J, leaving 13 bases unmatched. The DNA for the CDR3 is TGTGCCAGTACCCAGGCCCGCAGGGGGACAACTGAAGCTTTCTTT. Encoded protein: CASTQARRGTTEAFF.

This chain links TRBV6-5 with TRBJ2-7; 9 bases fit TRBD2. CDR3 size: 15 residues. In germline, CDR1 is MNHEY, CDR2 SVGAGI. Losses at the gene ends were 11 bases for V and 1 base for J; bases not matched to a gene: 12. CDR3 bases: TGTGCCCAAGGACCAGGACTAGCGAATTCCTACGAGCAGTACTTC. It yields the protein CAQGPGLANSYEQYF.

There are a few counts of this clone. The V and J genes are TRBV4-3 and TRBJ2-3; D remains ambiguous. The V and J ends lost 0 bases and 5 bases respectively, with 3 bases between them. Germline CDR1 and CDR2: LGHNA and YSLEER. The CDR3 is 12 residues long. This CDR3 is CASSQELDTQYF. CDR3 sequence (DNA): TGCGCCAGCAGCCAAGAACTAGATACGCAGTATTTT.

The chain recombines TRBV11-3 with TRBJ2-7; 8 bases are a match to TRBD1. The trim removed 2 bases at V and 2 bases at J, leaving 14 bases unmatched. Germline V CDR1 and CDR2: SGHNT, YENEEA. The CDR3 totals 18 residues. CDR3 nucleotide sequence: TGTGCCAGCAGCTTAATCCCTCGGAGGCAGGGGGCAACCTACGAGCAGTACTTC. This encodes CASSLIPRRQGATYEQYF.